This T cell receptor (beta chain) was documented in a study of cytomegalovirus exposure and HLA in healthy donors. Points from the study as a whole: For cytomegalovirus status, the classifier reportedly gave diagnoses with high specificity and sensitivity. When a later analysis was performed, an Asian-associated ancestry cluster reportedly had fewer N-insertions than the roughly 700-donor mean.

As regards this clone: Its antigen is still unknown.

The PCR had 60 Vbeta and 13 Jbeta primers. The repertoire was sequenced with immunoSEQ multiplex PCR; TCRdb's copy has only in-frame clones and lacks some. This table holds under 130,000 clones, around three quarters found once. With 4 bases removed from V and 0 bases from J, the gap between germline ends came to 11 bases. This CDR3 is built from 15 residues. The V gene's germline CDR1 is ENHRY and CDR2 SYGVKD. The chain has TRBV10-3 and TRBJ2-3; perhaps TRBD2 as D (6 bases). Sequenced: PBMCs. The sequence derives from a middle-aged man in good health and CMV-seropositive. CDR3 nucleotides: TGTGCCATCAGTGGTCCGAGCGGGAGCACAGATACGCAGTATTTT. Its translation is CAISGPSGSTDTQYF.